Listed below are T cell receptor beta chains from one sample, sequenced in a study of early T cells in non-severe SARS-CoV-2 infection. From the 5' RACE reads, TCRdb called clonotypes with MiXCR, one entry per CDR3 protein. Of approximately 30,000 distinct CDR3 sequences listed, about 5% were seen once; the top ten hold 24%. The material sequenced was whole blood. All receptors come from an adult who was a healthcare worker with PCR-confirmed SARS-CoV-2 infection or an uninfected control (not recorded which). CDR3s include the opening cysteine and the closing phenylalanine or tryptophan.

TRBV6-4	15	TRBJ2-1	CASSDDASSYNEQFF
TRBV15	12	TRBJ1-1	CATSHFYTEAFF
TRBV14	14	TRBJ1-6	CASSQEPRGSPLHF
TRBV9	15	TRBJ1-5	CASSVDGQGGQPQHF
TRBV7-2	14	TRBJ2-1	CASSALAGYNEQFF
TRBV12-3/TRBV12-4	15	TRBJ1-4	CASSSTRATNEKLFF
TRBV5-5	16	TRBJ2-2	CASSLIWSANTGELFF
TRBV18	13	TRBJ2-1	CASSPGLAPEQFF
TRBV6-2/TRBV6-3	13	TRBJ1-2	CASNPGPVYGYTF
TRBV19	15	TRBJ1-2	CASSAAGEANYGYTF
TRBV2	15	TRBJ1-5	CASSEGRHSNQPQHF
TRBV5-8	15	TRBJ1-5	CASSLRTLNNQPQHF
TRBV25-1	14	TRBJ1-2	CASSEAGLNYGYTF
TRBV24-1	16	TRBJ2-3	CATSDSGLAGLDTQYF
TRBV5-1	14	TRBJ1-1	CASSTLDTITEAFF
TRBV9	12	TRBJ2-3	CASSVDRNTQYF
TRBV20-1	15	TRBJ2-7	CSARDRQSWSYEQYF
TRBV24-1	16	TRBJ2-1	CATSASEGHGAYEQFF
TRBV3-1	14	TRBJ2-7	CASSILAGDYEQYF
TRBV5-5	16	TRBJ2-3	CASSLELSGGRDTQYF
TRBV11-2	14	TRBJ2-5	CASSPGQTRGTQYF
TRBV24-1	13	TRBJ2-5	CATSEGGWETQYF
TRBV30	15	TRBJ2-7	CAWSVLGLGAYEQYF
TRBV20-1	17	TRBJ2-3	CSARGTTRAPSTDTQYF
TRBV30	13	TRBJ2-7	CAWSGLAGGEQYF
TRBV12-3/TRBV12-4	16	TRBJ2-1	CASSRGLAGSYNEQFF
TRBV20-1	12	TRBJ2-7	CSARDQTDEQYF
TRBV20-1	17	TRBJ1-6	CSATMEGPSSYNSPLHF
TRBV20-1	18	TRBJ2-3	CSANGASGALTYTDTQYF
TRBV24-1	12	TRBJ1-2	CATSTDGYGYTF
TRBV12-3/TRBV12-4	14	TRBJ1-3	CASSLAGAGNTIYF
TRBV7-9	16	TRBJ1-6	CASSLVYGGEDSPLHF
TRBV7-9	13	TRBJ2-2	CASSLPGAGELFF
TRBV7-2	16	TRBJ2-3	CASSLGLAGGADTQYF
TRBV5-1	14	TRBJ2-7	CASSLEGRRDEQYF
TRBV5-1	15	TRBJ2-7	CASSLGQEISYEQYF
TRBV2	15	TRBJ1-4	CASRARQGAREKLFF
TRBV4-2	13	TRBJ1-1	CASSQVMAGRAFF
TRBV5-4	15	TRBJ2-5	CASSLVQEIKETQYF
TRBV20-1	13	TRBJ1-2	CSARTGINYGYTF
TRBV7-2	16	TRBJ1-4	CASSPGRGTGSEKLFF
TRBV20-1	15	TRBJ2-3	CSARDSGHSTDTQYF
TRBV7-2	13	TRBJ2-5	CASSLGQQETQYF
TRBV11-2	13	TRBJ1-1	CASSLERAGGAFF